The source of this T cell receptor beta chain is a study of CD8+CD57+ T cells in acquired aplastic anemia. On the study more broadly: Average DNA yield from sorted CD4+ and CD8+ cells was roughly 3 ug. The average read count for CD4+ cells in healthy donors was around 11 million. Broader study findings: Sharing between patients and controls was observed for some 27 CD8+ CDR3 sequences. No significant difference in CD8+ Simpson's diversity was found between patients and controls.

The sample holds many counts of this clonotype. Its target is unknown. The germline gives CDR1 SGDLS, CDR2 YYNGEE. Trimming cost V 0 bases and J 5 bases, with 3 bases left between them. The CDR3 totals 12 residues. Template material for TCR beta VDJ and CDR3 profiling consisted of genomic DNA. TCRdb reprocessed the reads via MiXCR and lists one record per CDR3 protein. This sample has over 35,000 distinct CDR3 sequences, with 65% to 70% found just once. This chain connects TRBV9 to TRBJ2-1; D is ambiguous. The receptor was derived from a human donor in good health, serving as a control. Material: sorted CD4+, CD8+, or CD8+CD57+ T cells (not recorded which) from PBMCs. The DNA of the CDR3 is TGTGCCAGCAGCGTAGGAAACAATGAGCAGTTCTTC. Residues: CASSVGNNEQFF. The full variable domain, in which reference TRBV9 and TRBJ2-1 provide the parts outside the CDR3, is DSGVTQTPKHLITATGQRVTLRCSPRSGDLSVYWYQQSLDQGLQFLIQYYNGEERAKGNILERFSAQQFPDLHSELNLSSLELGDSALYFCASSVGNNEQFFGPGTRLTVL.